Below are 9 T cell receptor beta chains sequenced from a single sample in a study of OX40 agonist ivuxolimab in advanced cancers. Using immunoSEQ multiplex PCR, the repertoire was profiled, and TCRdb retains in-frame clones only, with some absent. This table holds about 53,000 clones, approximately 81% found once. This material consisted of CD4+ or CD8+ T cells sorted from blood, taken in a trial of the OX40 agonist ivuxolimab. Every receptor here comes from an adult with an advanced solid tumor such as melanoma, head and neck, liver or kidney cancer.

The chain employs TRBV11-1 and TRBJ1-1; D remains ambiguous. The germline CDR1 and CDR2 sequences are SGHAT and FQDESV (reference sequence). V was shortened by 7 bases and J by 8 bases, with 11 bases between the two germline ends. The CDR3 covers 11 residues. The CDR3 sequence: CASNHGLEAFF. The CDR3 DNA sequence: TGTGCCAGCAACCACGGACTCGAAGCTTTCTTT.

This chain uses TRBV19 with TRBJ2-7; a possible D gene is TRBD1 (5 bases). Germline loops: CDR1 LNHDA, CDR2 SQIVND (reference sequence). CDR3 size: 12 residues. V gave up 5 bases and J gave up 2 bases, with 7 bases separating them. The CDR3 loop is CASSPGPYEQYF. CDR3 coding DNA: TGTGCCAGTAGTCCAGGGCCCTACGAGCAGTACTTC.

The V gene is TRBV30, the J gene TRBJ2-3; TRBD2 matches at 11 bases. The CDR3 totals 15 residues. The germline V gene encodes CDR1 GTSNPN and CDR2 SVGIG (reference sequence). The ends lost 1 base at V and 2 bases at J; junction bases unmatched: 2. In DNA form, the CDR3 reads TGTGCCTGGAGTGGACTAGCGGGACTCACAGATACGCAGTATTTT. Protein product: CAWSGLAGLTDTQYF.

The chain uses TRBV11-1 and TRBJ2-1; D possibly corresponds to TRBD1 (6 bases). The germline gives CDR1 SGHAT, CDR2 FQDESV (reference sequence). The CDR3 has 14 amino acids. Trimming removed 5 bases from V and 4 bases from J, with 12 bases in between. The CDR3 here is CASSPQDSYNEQFF. CDR3 coding DNA: TGTGCCAGCAGCCCCCAGGACAGTTACAATGAGCAGTTCTTC.

The rearrangement uses TRBV19 and TRBJ2-2; 11 bases map to TRBD2. Germline CDR1 LNHDA, CDR2 SQIVND (reference sequence). The J segment lost 7 bases and the V segment lost 6 bases, leaving 22 bases of the junction unmatched. This CDR3 contains 20 residues. CDR3 residues: CASSRRGRLGLAGGDGELFF. The CDR3 region has the DNA TGTGCCAGTAGCAGGAGGGGCAGGCTTGGGCTAGCGGGAGGAGACGGGGAGCTGTTTTTT. The entire variable domain, with the rest obtained from reference TRBV19 and TRBJ2-2, is as follows: DGGITQSPKYLFRKEGQNVTLSCEQNLNHDAMYWYRQDPGQGLRLIYYSQIVNDFQKGDIAEGYSVSREKKESFPLTVTSAQKNPTAFYLCASSRRGRLGLAGGDGELFFGEGSRLTVL.

The rearrangement uses TRBV5-8 and TRBJ2-7; 9 nucleotides line up with TRBD1. The CDR3 has 14 residues. Germline V gene data show CDR1 as SGHTS and CDR2 as YDEGEE. The V gene end was trimmed by 4 bases and the J gene end by 2 bases; junction bases not matched to a gene: 4. The CDR3 DNA follows: TGTGCCAGCAGCCCGAGGGACAGGGCCTACGAGCAGTACTTC. As protein: CASSPRDRAYEQYF.

The rearrangement uses TRBV15 and TRBJ2-7; TRBD1 might be the D (5 bases). The CDR3 sequence is 15 residues long. Trimming cost V 0 bases and J 7 bases, with 16 bases left between them. Germline loops: CDR1 LNHNV, CDR2 YYDKDF (reference sequence). Written as DNA, the CDR3 is TGTGCCACCAGCAGAGATCTGGCAGGGATAAGAGAGCAGTACTTC. As protein: CATSRDLAGIREQYF.

The chain has TRBV5-6 and TRBJ2-5, with 10 bases matching TRBD1. Trimming removed 0 bases from V and 5 bases from J; junction bases left unmatched: 4. Germline V gene sequence: CDR1 SGHDT, CDR2 YYEEEE. There are 15 residues in the CDR3. CDR3 in amino acids: CASSLAGTGVETQYF. CDR3 nucleotides: TGTGCCAGCAGCTTGGCGGGGACAGGGGTCGAGACCCAGTACTTC.

The chain recombines TRBV7-7 with TRBJ2-1, with D possibly TRBD2 on 6 matching bases. The length of the CDR3 is 13 residues. V was cut by 5 bases and J by 8 bases, with 13 bases left in between. Germline CDR1 is SSHAT and CDR2 is FNYEAQ (reference sequence). CDR3 protein: CASSVSEGDEQFF. DNA for the CDR3: TGTGCCAGCAGCGTTTCGGAGGGCGATGAGCAGTTCTTC.